The rows below give T cell receptor beta chains drawn from one sample of a study of patients and donors after allogeneic stem cell transplantation. From the RT-PCR reads, TCRdb called clonotypes with MiXCR, one entry per CDR3 protein. The data hold about 210,000 distinct CDR3 sequences, with over 30% observed a single time. Sequenced sample: blood, either unsorted or a sorted T cell fraction (not recorded which). The origin of the receptors is a human donor who was either an allogeneic HSCT recipient or a stem cell or donor lymphocyte infusion donor (not recorded which). It is not recorded whose cells these are; they may come from a transplant donor. CDR3s include the opening cysteine and the closing phenylalanine or tryptophan. The D gene is left open where the match is weak. Size tells how often a clone was seen (once, few, many) or the class of an expanded clone, and some rows leave it out.

>10|NA|few|TRBV12-3/TRBV12-4|TRBJ1-2
CASTMGGYTF
TGTGCCAGCACCATGGGGGGCTACACCTTC
>12|NA|few|TRBV28|TRBJ1-5
CASRLTNQPQHF
TGTGCCAGTCGACTCACCAATCAGCCCCAGCATTTT
>13|NA|NA|TRBV4-3|TRBJ1-5
CASSQDRAEPQHF
TGCGCCAGCAGCCAAGATAGGGCAGAGCCCCAGCATTTT
>14|NA|few|TRBV12-3/TRBV12-4|TRBJ1-5
CASSLGGGSQPQHF
TGTGCCAGCAGTTTAGGTGGAGGGTCCCAGCCCCAGCATTTT
>14|NA|NA|TRBV20-1|TRBJ1-3
CSASHRSSGNTIYF
TGCAGTGCTTCCCATCGGAGCTCTGGAAACACCATATATTTT
>10|NA|NA|TRBV6-6|TRBJ1-1
CAQTRTEAFF
TGTGCGCAGACGAGGACTGAAGCTTTCTTT
>14|NA|few|TRBV5-1|TRBJ1-3
CASSLTGSGNTIYF
TGCGCCAGCAGCTTAACAGGGAGTGGAAACACCATATATTTT
>12|NA|NA|TRBV28|TRBJ2-7
CASSLPAYEQYF
TGTGCCAGCAGTTTGCCAGCTTACGAGCAGTACTTC
>13|NA|NA|TRBV7-9|TRBJ1-2
CASSLAPEVLYTF
TGTGCCAGCAGCTTAGCTCCTGAAGTCCTCTACACCTTC
>13|NA|NA|TRBV7-9|TRBJ2-7
CASSFRDGYEQYF
TGTGCCAGCAGCTTCCGGGACGGATACGAGCAGTACTTC
>14|NA|NA|TRBV14|TRBJ1-4
CASSQSGTTEKLFF
TGTGCCAGCAGCCAATCCGGGACGACTGAAAAACTGTTTTTT
>14|NA|NA|TRBV20-1|TRBJ1-1
CSARIGLMNTEAFF
TGCAGTGCTAGAATCGGCTTGATGAACACTGAAGCTTTCTTT
>15|NA|NA|TRBV3-2|TRBJ1-1
CASSPHGGMNTEAFF
TGTGCCAGCAGCCCGCACGGGGGAATGAACACTGAAGCTTTCTTT
>15|NA|once|TRBV4-1|TRBJ2-7
CASSQLGAVIYEQYF
TGCGCCAGCAGCCAGCTCGGGGCTGTAATATACGAGCAGTACTTC
>14|NA|NA|TRBV20-1|TRBJ2-5
CSAGDGGPSETQYF
TGCAGTGCAGGGGATGGGGGGCCCTCAGAGACCCAGTACTTC
>17|NA|NA|TRBV4-3|TRBJ2-4
CASSQDNSGRDKNIQYF
TGCGCCAGCAGCCAAGATAATAGCGGCCGGGACAAAAACATTCAGTACTTC
>14|NA|NA|TRBV5-1|TRBJ2-3
CASSLAGDHDTQYF
TGCGCCAGCAGCTTGGCGGGGGACCATGATACGCAGTATTTT
>13|TRBD1|NA|TRBV12-3/TRBV12-4|TRBJ1-1
CASNLHRGTEAFF
TGTGCCAGCAATCTCCACAGGGGCACTGAAGCTTTCTTT
>17|NA|NA|TRBV3-1|TRBJ2-7
CASSPKLPRGSSYEQYF
TGTGCCAGCAGCCCCAAATTGCCACGGGGGTCCTCCTACGAGCAGTACTTC
>13|NA|once|TRBV3-1|TRBJ2-7
CASSPRSNLEQYF
TGTGCCAGCAGCCCCCGCTCCAATTTGGAGCAGTACTTC
>15|NA|NA|TRBV7-2|TRBJ2-1
CASSLAGGHYNEQFF
TGTGCCAGCAGCTTAGCGGGGGGGCACTACAATGAGCAGTTCTTC
>10|NA|few|TRBV12-3/TRBV12-4|TRBJ1-2
CASSIYGYTF
TGTGCCAGCAGTATCTATGGCTACACCTTC
>15|TRBD2|NA|TRBV27|TRBJ2-2
CASSLISGGAGELFF
TGTGCCAGCAGTTTAATCAGCGGGGGGGCCGGGGAGCTGTTTTTT
>14|TRBD1|NA|TRBV7-9|TRBJ1-2
CASSIGDRGYGYTF
TGTGCCAGCAGCATCGGGGACAGGGGATATGGCTACACCTTC
>13|NA|NA|TRBV5-1|TRBJ1-2
CASSSDGIYAGTF
TGCGCCAGCAGCTCGGACGGCATCTATGCGGGCACCTTC
>13|NA|once|TRBV4-1|TRBJ2-1
CASSQAKANEQFF
TGCGCCAGCAGCCAAGCGAAAGCCAATGAGCAGTTCTTC
>13|NA|NA|TRBV3-1|TRBJ1-1
CASSPRQFTEAFF
TGTGCCAGCAGCCCCCGACAGTTCACTGAAGCTTTCTTT
>13|NA|once|TRBV25-1|TRBJ1-2
CASSAPGAYGYTF
TGTGCCAGCAGTGCCCCGGGGGCCTATGGCTACACCTTC
>10|NA|many|TRBV5-1|TRBJ1-1
CASSGTEAFF
TGCGCCAGCTCCGGGACAGAAGCTTTCTTT
>15|NA|NA|TRBV28|TRBJ2-5
CASSLSRGLQETQYF
TGTGCCAGCAGTTTATCTAGGGGCTTACAAGAGACCCAGTACTTC
>16|TRBD1|NA|TRBV7-9|TRBJ2-7
CASSDPSRTGEDEQYF
TGTGCCAGCAGCGATCCCTCCCGGACAGGGGAGGACGAGCAGTACTTC
>16|NA|NA|TRBV14|TRBJ2-1
CASSHRAGAVGNEQFF
TGTGCCAGCAGCCACCGGGCCGGGGCGGTGGGGAATGAGCAGTTCTTC
>13|NA|NA|TRBV7-8|TRBJ2-1
CASSPERYNEQFF
TGTGCCAGCAGCCCCGAGCGCTACAATGAGCAGTTCTTC
>16|TRBD1|NA|TRBV7-2|TRBJ1-5
CASSSWTGESNQPQHF
TGTGCCAGCAGCTCATGGACAGGGGAAAGCAATCAGCCCCAGCATTTT
>13|NA|NA|TRBV2|TRBJ2-7
CASSPSRDLVQYF
TGTGCCAGCAGTCCTAGCAGGGACCTCGTGCAGTACTTC
>15|NA|NA|TRBV5-1|TRBJ1-5
CASSLAGQGNQPQHF
TGCGCCAGCAGCTTGGCCGGGCAGGGTAATCAGCCCCAGCATTTT
>18|TRBD2|once|TRBV4-2|TRBJ2-1
CASSPDPLAGGSYNEQFF
TGTGCCAGCAGCCCCGACCCCTTAGCGGGGGGATCCTACAATGAGCAGTTCTTC
>16|NA|once|TRBV5-1|TRBJ2-1
CASSFQQFSSYNEQFF
TGCGCCAGCAGCTTCCAACAATTTAGCTCCTACAATGAGCAGTTCTTC
>15|TRBD1|few|TRBV6-1|TRBJ1-4
CASSLGTGTDEKLFF
TGTGCCAGCAGCCTCGGGACAGGGACGGATGAAAAACTGTTTTTT
>15|NA|NA|TRBV7-2|TRBJ2-5
CASSLATSGRATQYF
TGTGCCAGCAGCTTAGCGACTTCGGGGCGAGCGACCCAGTACTTC
>14|TRBD1|NA|TRBV5-1|TRBJ2-1
CASIKGDSYNEQFF
TGCGCCAGCATCAAGGGGGACAGTTACAATGAGCAGTTCTTC
>13|TRBD1|few|TRBV20-1|TRBJ1-2
CSASPTGLYGYTF
TGCAGTGCTAGCCCGACAGGGCTCTATGGCTACACCTTC
>12|NA|few|TRBV20-1|TRBJ2-1
CSAWDSSVEQFF
TGCAGTGCTTGGGACTCCTCCGTGGAGCAGTTCTTC
>12|NA|few|TRBV2|TRBJ2-7
CASSGISYEQYF
TGTGCCAGCAGTGGAATCTCCTACGAGCAGTACTTC
>15|NA|NA|TRBV20-1|TRBJ1-4
CSASPDGSTNEKLFF
TGCAGTGCTAGTCCGGACGGATCAACTAATGAAAAACTGTTTTTT
>12|TRBD1|NA|TRBV18|TRBJ1-1
CASSFAGTESFF
TGTGCCAGCTCATTTGCCGGGACAGAAAGTTTCTTT
>14|NA|few|TRBV29-1|TRBJ1-2
CSVVPPGAPYGYTF
TGCAGCGTCGTACCCCCAGGGGCGCCGTATGGCTACACCTTC
>13|NA|NA|TRBV5-1|TRBJ2-7
CASSSTGIYEQYF
TGCGCCAGCAGCTCTACAGGAATCTACGAGCAGTACTTC
>13|TRBD2|NA|TRBV12-3/TRBV12-4|TRBJ2-4
CASSLQGGNIQYF
TGTGCCAGCAGTTTGCAGGGAGGGAACATTCAGTACTTC
>16|NA|few|TRBV27|TRBJ1-5
CASSLSPWDTNQPQHF
TGTGCCAGCAGTTTATCCCCTTGGGACACCAATCAGCCCCAGCATTTT
>13|TRBD2|NA|TRBV6-2/TRBV6-3|TRBJ2-3
CASRLAATDTQYF
TGTGCCAGCAGGCTAGCGGCCACAGATACGCAGTATTTT
>15|TRBD2|NA|TRBV19|TRBJ2-3
CASSTQLAGRDTQYF
TGTGCCAGTAGTACCCAACTAGCGGGGAGGGATACGCAGTATTTT
>13|NA|few|TRBV14|TRBJ1-6
CASSQVRDSPLHF
TGTGCCAGCAGCCAAGTCCGGGATTCACCCCTCCACTTT
>14|NA|once|TRBV7-8|TRBJ1-6
CASSLVGLNSPLHF
TGTGCCAGCAGCTTAGTCGGGCTTAATTCACCCCTCCACTTT
>15|NA|NA|TRBV5-1|TRBJ2-3
CASSLESYAHSTQYF
TGCGCCAGCAGCTTGGAGTCATACGCCCATAGTACGCAGTATTTT
>13|NA|NA|TRBV12-3/TRBV12-4|TRBJ1-2
CASTWEGWGGYTF
TGTGCCAGCACCTGGGAGGGCTGGGGTGGCTACACCTTC
>15|TRBD1|NA|TRBV13|TRBJ1-2
CASSLGTTGRSGYTF
TGTGCCAGCAGCTTAGGTACGACAGGGCGAAGTGGCTACACCTTC